The 13 T cell receptor beta chains in this list originate from one sample, sequenced in a study of low-dose radiotherapy and immunotherapy resistance in tumors (dated by TCRdb to between 2020 and 2023). The time point label here, explained by the study, means: before trial treatment. Sequenced on an Illumina HiSeq 2500. Superscript III and a set of TRAV- and TRBV-specific primers were used to synthesize first-strand cDNA, so that both TCRalpha and TCRbeta chains were covered. A roughly 20-cycle PCR with Phusion amplified the TCRs, pairing a constant-region primer with the adapter that was attached to the V primers. TCRdb reprocessed the public reads (quality trimming at Q25 with fastp, clone calling with MiXCR) and kept in-frame beta chains. A single entry per CDR3 protein holds the most common genes and DNA from its merged rows. This sample gives around 90,000 distinct CDR3 sequences in total; approximately 19% of them show up just once. In total, the top ten clones hold approximately 6% of the sample.

The material sequenced was PBMCs, taken before treatment. All receptors come from a male donor with prostate cancer.

This clonotype was counted many times. The chain joins TRBV29-1 to TRBJ1-2; D is unclear. Trimming left V 1 base short and J 1 base short, with 4 bases between. The CDR3 loop spans 12 amino acids. Germline V gives CDR1 SQVTM, CDR2 ANQGSEA. The CDR3 sequence is CSVEASNYGYTF. CDR3 DNA sequence: TGCAGCGTTGAAGCCAGTAACTATGGCTACACCTTC.

This clonotype was seen many times. The chain carries TRBV2 and TRBJ1-2; the D is unclear. V shed 6 bases and J shed 8 bases, with 10 bases lying between them. Looked up from germline, CDR1 is SNHLY and CDR2 is FYNNEI. CDR3 size: 11 residues. CDR3 region: CASSPPKGYTF. The CDR3 nucleotides read TGTGCCAGCAGCCCCCCAAAGGGCTACACCTTC.

This clonotype was seen repeatedly, ten times or more. The chain links TRBV12-3 or TRBV12-4 to TRBJ1-5, with TRBD1 as a possible D gene (5 bases). CDR3 length: 15 amino acids. Trimming shortened V by 0 bases and J by 0 bases, and 6 bases separated the two germline ends. The CDR3 reads CASSLAGGSNQPQHF. The CDR3 nucleotides read TGTGCCAGCAGTTTAGCGGGGGGTAGCAATCAGCCCCAGCATTTT.

The genes are TRBV14 and TRBJ1-2; D is ambiguous. Per the germline V gene, CDR1 is SGHDN and CDR2 is FVKESK. CDR3 length equals 14 residues. Trimming took off 3 bases at V and 4 bases at J, with 12 bases between the two ends. The CDR3 here is CASSQLSGTYGYTF. For the CDR3, the DNA is TGTGCCAGCAGCCAGCTCTCGGGAACCTATGGCTACACCTTC.

There are many counts of this clonotype. The V gene is TRBV20-1, the J gene TRBJ2-5; no definite D call. The CDR3 runs to 11 residues. Per germline, CDR1 DFQATT and CDR2 SNEGSKA (reference sequence). Trimming took 0 bases from V and 3 from J, leaving 2 bases between them. DNA for the CDR3: TGCAGTGCTAGAGAGAAAGAGACCCAGTACTTC. As protein: CSAREKETQYF.

This clonotype was counted ten times or more. The chain carries TRBV20-1 and TRBJ2-1; no reliable D call. In germline, CDR1 is DFQATT, CDR2 SNEGSKA (reference sequence). The V gene lost 3 bases and the J gene lost 6 bases, with 15 bases spanning the gap. This CDR3 has 14 residues. The CDR3 region is CSAREHIATNEQFF. The CDR3 nucleotides read TGCAGTGCTAGGGAGCACATAGCCACCAATGAGCAGTTCTTC.

This clonotype was seen repeatedly, ten times or more. V usage is TRBV6-2 or TRBV6-3 and J usage is TRBJ2-5; D gene uncertain. The V gene's germline CDR1 is MNHEY and CDR2 SVGEGT. The CDR3 consists of 15 residues. V lost 5 bases, J lost 2 bases, and 15 bases lay in between. The CDR3 region has the DNA TGTGCCAGCAGTGAAATGGGTTTTGTTCAAGAGACCCAGTACTTC. Its translation: CASSEMGFVQETQYF.

This clonotype was counted at least ten times. This sequence joins TRBV2 and TRBJ2-2; TRBD1 agrees at 10 bases. The junction had 0 bases not matched to a gene; V was cut back by 4 bases and J by 4 bases. This CDR3 contains 14 residues. CDR1 SNHLY and CDR2 FYNNEI come from the germline V gene. The chain's CDR3 is CASSGDRGTGELFF. CDR3 DNA sequence: TGTGCCAGCAGTGGGGACAGGGGCACCGGGGAGCTGTTTTTT.

A note on this clonotype: The junction differs from germline at one of its ends, possibly a read error. This chain links TRBV27 with TRBJ2-5, with TRBD2 matching 8 bases. There are 15 residues in the CDR3. The germline V gene has CDR1 MNHEY and CDR2 SMNVEV (reference sequence). CDR3 loop: CASSLLSGREETQYF. For the CDR3, the DNA is TGTGCCAGCAGCTTATTGAGCGGGAGAGAAGAGACCCAGTACTTC.

As to this clonotype: Given a far larger clone just one base away, this is likely a sequencing read error. The DNA for the CDR3 is TGTGCCAGCAGTTTAAGGGACAGGGGAACGGTGGGCTACAATGAGCAGTACTTC. Amino acid sequence: CASSLRDRGTVGYNEQYF. V usage is TRBV12-3 or TRBV12-4 and J usage is TRBJ2-7; 10 bases are a match to TRBD1. Unmatched junction bases numbered 17, after V lost 2 bases and J lost 7 bases. The CDR3 spans 18 residues.

This clonotype was found many times. The genes are TRBV9 and TRBJ2-7, with D possibly being TRBD1 (6 bases). CDR1 and CDR2 from the germline V gene are SGDLS and YYNGEE. The V gene lost 0 bases and the J gene lost 6 bases, with 16 bases spanning the gap. The CDR3 spans 15 residues. The DNA for the CDR3 is TGTGCCAGCAGCGTAGGTCGGTCAGGGGAAGCCGAGCAGTACTTC. Translated, it gives CASSVGRSGEAEQYF.

Many counts were recorded for this clonotype. V gene TRBV7-3 combines with J gene TRBJ1-2; tentatively, D is TRBD1 (5 bases). CDR1 and CDR2 (germline): SGHTA, FQGTGA. Trimming cost V 0 bases and J 6 bases, with 17 bases left between them. The length of the CDR3 is 16 residues. The CDR3 is CASSLTSSWGTDGYTF. The CDR3 coding sequence is TGTGCCAGCAGCTTAACTTCTAGCTGGGGGACTGATGGCTACACCTTC. Combining the CDR3 with reference TRBV7-3 and TRBJ1-2 gives the whole variable domain GAGVSQTPSNKVTEKGKYVELRCDPISGHTALYWYRQSLGQGPEFLIYFQGTGAADDSGLPNDRFFAVRPEGSVSTLKIQRTERGDSAVYLCASSLTSSWGTDGYTFGSGTRLTVV.

This clonotype was observed many times. The chain is built from TRBV19 and TRBJ2-2; 11 bases map to TRBD1. CDR1 and CDR2 from the germline V gene are LNHDA and SQIVND (reference sequence). V was clipped by 5 bases and J by 3 bases; unmatched bases: 8. The CDR3 totals 17 residues. The chain's CDR3 is CASSPRTGGAYTGELFF. The CDR3 DNA is TGTGCCAGTAGTCCACGGACAGGGGGCGCGTACACCGGGGAGCTGTTTTTT.